This T cell receptor beta chain was documented in a study of T cell repertoires in aging, cancer and after chemotherapy. The V gene's germline CDR1 is KGHDR and CDR2 SFDVKD. The V segment lost 4 bases and the J segment 3 bases; nucleotides outside the gene matches: 3. The CDR3 contains 15 residues. This clonotype has just a few counts. The template was genomic DNA from peripheral blood, not RNA. Multiplex touch-down PCR with TRB-A/B primers amplified rearranged V-D-J TRB sequences. TCRdb redid the calling of the multiplex PCR reads with MiXCR, one entry per CDR3 protein. The repertoire consists of some 5,000 distinct CDR3 sequences, with under 70% occurring once and the leading ten covering approximately 8%.

The receptor comes from a human donor with a solid tumor. The sequenced sample was blood. This chain connects TRBV24-1 to TRBJ2-2; TRBD1 matches 8 bases. The CDR3 here is CATSDRGHDTGELFF. The CDR3 DNA reads as TGTGCCACCAGTGACAGGGGGCACGACACCGGGGAGCTGTTTTTT.